This TCR beta chain emerged from a study of T cell responses to AZD1222 COVID-19 vaccine. At the level of the study: Second doses at about 4 or about 12 weeks were pooled.

This CDR3 region has 14 residues. The germline V gene has CDR1 SGHTA and CDR2 FQGNSA. The junction had 4 bases not matched to a gene; V was cut back by 4 bases and J by 6 bases. Repertoires were generated with immunoSEQ multiplex PCR, while TCRdb's copy carries only in-frame clones and drops some. The top ten hold approximately 2.2% of the sample, which has around 100,000 clones, approximately 96% seen once. In regard to this clone: Its specificity is not known.

Study results and limitations: After two AZD1222 doses, spike-specific TCR breadth and depth rose versus day 0. Of spike-specific TCRs, nearly half reportedly target regions left unmutated in variants. Only six AZD1222 recipients tested seropositive at baseline.

The sequenced sample was peripheral blood, obtained on day 0 of AZD1222 vaccination. The origin of this receptor is an adult in good health. The chain uses TRBV7-2 and TRBJ2-3; 10 nucleotides align to TRBD1. CDR3 in amino acids: CASSSTGGRDTQYF. The CDR3 coding sequence is TGTGCCAGCAGCTCGACAGGGGGCAGGGATACGCAGTATTTT.